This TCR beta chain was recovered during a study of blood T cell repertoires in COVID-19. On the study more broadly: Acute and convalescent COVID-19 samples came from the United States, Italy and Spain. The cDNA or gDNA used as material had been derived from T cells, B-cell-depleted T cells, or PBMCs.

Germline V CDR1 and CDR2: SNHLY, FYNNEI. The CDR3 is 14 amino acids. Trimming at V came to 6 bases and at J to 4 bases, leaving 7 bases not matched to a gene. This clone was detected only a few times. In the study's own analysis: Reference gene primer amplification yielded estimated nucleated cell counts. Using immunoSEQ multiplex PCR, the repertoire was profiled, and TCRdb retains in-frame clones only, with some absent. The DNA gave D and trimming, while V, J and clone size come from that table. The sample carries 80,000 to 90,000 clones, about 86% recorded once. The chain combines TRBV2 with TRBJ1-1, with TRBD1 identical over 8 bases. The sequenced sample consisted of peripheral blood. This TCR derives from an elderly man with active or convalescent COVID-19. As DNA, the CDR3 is TGTGCCAGCAGCTCGGGGACAGGATTCACTGAAGCTTTCTTT. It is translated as CASSSGTGFTEAFF.